The 32 T cell receptor beta chains in this list originate from one sample, sequenced in a study of CD8+ T cells in alopecia areata. cDNA reverse transcribed from extracted RNA served as the sequencing template. TCRdb's copy holds only in-frame clones and misses some; the assay was immunoSEQ multiplex PCR. The sample carries about 180,000 clones, about half recorded once. This sample's treatment: oral pan-JAK inhibitor, 5-10 mg twice daily. Material: CD8+ T cells sorted from blood, obtained at roughly week 52, from a patient treated with tofacitinib. The origin of the receptors is a human donor with alopecia areata.

The chain employs TRBV5-6 and TRBJ2-7, with D hard to call. This CDR3 spans 14 amino acids. Trimming left V 1 base short and J 1 base short, with 9 bases between. The germline V gene encodes CDR1 SGHDT and CDR2 YYEEEE. The chain's CDR3 is CASSLSSLSYEQYF. As DNA, the CDR3 is TGTGCCAGCAGCTTGTCCTCCTTATCCTACGAGCAGTACTTC.

This sequence joins TRBV7-2 and TRBJ2-7; D is ambiguous. This CDR3 region has 14 residues. With 0 bases removed from V and 4 bases from J, the gap between germline ends came to 10 bases. Germline V gene sequence: CDR1 SGHTA, CDR2 FQGNSA. CDR3: CASSLALTVYEQYF. In nucleotides, the CDR3 is TGTGCCAGCAGCTTAGCACTCACAGTTTACGAGCAGTACTTC.

This clone was picked up many times. The chain combines TRBV27 with TRBJ1-5, with a tentative D call TRBD1 (5 bases). The CDR3 has 14 residues. Germline V gene sequence: CDR1 MNHEY, CDR2 SMNVEV (reference sequence). V was trimmed by 4 bases and J by 3 bases, leaving 10 bases between them. The DNA for the CDR3 is TGTGCCAGCAGTTACGGGGCGGACAATCAGCCCCAGCATTTT. It translates to CASSYGADNQPQHF.

This clone was found a few times. The rearrangement joins TRBV6-6 to TRBJ1-1; the D is unclear. V lost 0 bases, J lost 4 bases, and 6 bases lay in between. Looked up from germline, CDR1 is MNHNY and CDR2 is SVGAGI (reference sequence). The CDR3 sequence is 13 residues long. The chain's CDR3 is CASSYSGSTEAFF. The CDR3 DNA reads TGTGCCAGCAGTTACTCAGGGTCCACTGAAGCTTTCTTT.

The chain combines TRBV30 with TRBJ2-5; 8 bases are a match to TRBD2. The V gene end was trimmed by 0 bases and the J gene end by 2 bases; junction bases not matched to a gene: 2. Germline CDR1 is GTSNPN and CDR2 is SVGIG (reference sequence). CDR3 length: 14 residues. CDR3 nucleotide sequence: TGTGCCTGGAGTGTACGGGGGGGACAAGAGACCCAGTACTTC. It encodes CAWSVRGGQETQYF.

This clone was recorded only once. The CDR3 DNA sequence: TGTGCCTGGGGACAGGAAAACTATAATTCACCCCTCCACTTT. Protein: CAWGQENYNSPLHF. The rearrangement uses TRBV30 and TRBJ1-6; TRBD1 matches 7 bases. Germline V CDR1 and CDR2: GTSNPN, SVGIG (reference sequence). With 5 bases clipped from V and 3 bases from J, the junction kept 4 bases outside the gene matches. The CDR3 length is 14 residues.

This clone was seen once. J is TRBJ2-7 and V is TRBV5-6; D gene unclear. CDR3 size: 12 residues. V lost 5 bases and J lost 6, with 12 bases in between. Germline values: CDR1 SGHDT, CDR2 YYEEEE. CDR3 loop: CASSWVTSEQYF. CDR3 sequence (DNA): TGTGCCAGCAGTTGGGTCACCTCCGAGCAGTACTTC.

This clone was seen a handful of times. The V and J genes are TRBV29-1 and TRBJ1-2; 7 bases map to TRBD1. V lost 6 bases to trimming and J lost 3 bases; unmatched junction nucleotides: 10. Germline V gene data show CDR1 as SQVTM and CDR2 as ANQGSEA. The CDR3 extends over 14 amino acids. In DNA, the CDR3 is TGCAGCGTCGTTGTGGGACAGCCCTACTATGGCTACACCTTC. As protein: CSVVVGQPYYGYTF. The full variable domain, its missing parts supplied by reference TRBV29-1 and TRBJ1-2, is SAVISQKPSRDICQRGTSLTIQCQVDSQVTMMFWYRQQPGQSLTLIATANQGSEATYESGFVIDKFPISRPNLTFSTLTVSNMSPEDSSIYLCSVVVGQPYYGYTFGSGTRLTVV.

The J gene is TRBJ2-4, the V gene TRBV4-3; the D is unclear. V dropped 0 bases and J dropped 5 bases, with 20 bases sitting between them. CDR3 length: 18 residues. The germline gives CDR1 LGHNA, CDR2 YSLEER. Here the CDR3 reads CASSQEASVYKHENIQYF. The CDR3 DNA reads as TGCGCCAGCAGCCAAGAAGCATCGGTGTACAAACACGAAAACATTCAGTACTTC.

This clone turned up a few times. The rearrangement uses TRBV5-1 and TRBJ2-3, with 9 bases that match TRBD2. With 4 bases clipped from V and 3 bases from J, the junction kept 12 bases outside the gene matches. CDR3 length: 17 residues. Germline assignment: CDR1 SGHRS and CDR2 YFSETQ. The chain's CDR3 is CASSVDRGGGATDTQYF. CDR3 nucleotide sequence: TGCGCCAGCAGCGTGGATAGGGGCGGGGGGGCGACAGATACGCAGTATTTT.

The rearrangement uses TRBV9 and TRBJ1-6; 8 nucleotides line up with TRBD1. V lost 7 bases and J lost 7; bases outside the gene matches: 4. This CDR3 spans 13 amino acids. CDR1 is SGDLS, CDR2 YYNGEE, per germline. CDR3 nucleotide sequence: TGTGCCAGCCACGGACAGGGAAATTCACCCCTCCACTTT. It translates to CASHGQGNSPLHF.

This clone was seen a handful of times. V is TRBV29-1 and J is TRBJ2-7, with D unresolved. The CDR3 has 15 residues. V was clipped by 3 bases and J by 1 base, with 16 bases between them. Looked up from germline, CDR1 is SQVTM and CDR2 is ANQGSEA. DNA for the CDR3: TGCAGCGTTGATGTTCCGGTTACCGATTCCTACGAGCAGTACTTC. Its translation: CSVDVPVTDSYEQYF.

Details on this clone: Different DNA sequences within this sample yield the same CDR3. The rearrangement uses TRBV30 and TRBJ2-2; D remains ambiguous. The CDR3 is 11 amino acids. Trimming cost V 4 bases and J 5 bases, with 5 bases left between them. The germline V gene encodes CDR1 GTSNPN and CDR2 SVGIG (reference sequence). The CDR3 sequence is CAWTVTGELFF. The CDR3 nucleotides read TGTGCCTGGACTGTGACCGGGGAGCTGTTTTTT.

The genes are TRBV25-1 and TRBJ1-2, with 7 nucleotides matching TRBD1. Trimming at V came to 5 bases and at J to 8 bases, leaving 8 bases not matched to a gene. The CDR3 totals 13 residues. Germline CDR1 is MGHDK and CDR2 is SYGVNS. CDR3 residues: CASSPGTEVGYTF. CDR3 nucleotide sequence: TGTGCCAGCAGTCCCGGGACAGAAGTCGGCTACACCTTC.

The chain carries TRBV6-6 and TRBJ1-5; 7 nucleotides match TRBD1. V lost 4 bases, J lost 4 bases, and 4 bases stayed unmatched. The CDR3 runs to 14 residues. Germline assignment: CDR1 MNHNY and CDR2 SVGAGI (reference sequence). In nucleotides, the CDR3 is TGTGCCAGCAGTTTAGGACAGGAGAATCAGCCCCAGCATTTT. Translated, it gives CASSLGQENQPQHF.

The V and J genes are TRBV6-5 and TRBJ1-6, with 8 bases matching TRBD1. The V segment lost 6 bases and the J segment 7 bases; nucleotides outside the gene matches: 5. The CDR3 is made up of 14 amino acids. CDR1 and CDR2 (germline): MNHEY, SVGAGI. The CDR3 reads CASSGQGDNSPLHF. CDR3 coding DNA: TGTGCCAGCAGCGGACAGGGCGACAATTCACCCCTCCACTTT.

The chain carries TRBV11-2 and TRBJ1-2; the D gene is possibly TRBD1 (6 bases). This CDR3 comprises 12 residues. Trimming shortened V by 3 bases and J by 4 bases, and 6 bases separated the two germline ends. In germline, CDR1 is SGHAT, CDR2 FQNNGV. CDR3 sequence: CASSLDSYGYTF. Written as DNA, the CDR3 is TGTGCCAGCAGCTTGGACAGCTATGGCTACACCTTC.

The chain joins TRBV6-6 to TRBJ1-5; D is unresolved. The CDR3 is made up of 15 amino acids. V dropped 6 bases and J dropped 9 bases, with 21 bases sitting between them. Germline loops: CDR1 MNHNY, CDR2 SVGAGI (reference sequence). DNA of the CDR3: TGTGCCAGCAGCCGAGATACGGCAGGTTACTGGCCCCAGCATTTT. Translation gives CASSRDTAGYWPQHF.

The V call is TRBV4-3, the J call TRBJ2-1; 10 nucleotides line up with TRBD2. CDR1 and CDR2 (germline): LGHNA, YSLEER. The CDR3 sequence is 15 residues long. The junction had 5 bases not matched to a gene; V was cut back by 5 bases and J by 4 bases. In DNA form, the CDR3 reads TGCGCCAGCAGCAATAGCGGGGGGCCGTACAATGAGCAGTTCTTC. Residues: CASSNSGGPYNEQFF.

In its sample, this clone was seen once. The CDR3 protein is CASSFAGTASYEQYF. The CDR3 DNA sequence: TGTGCCAGCAGCTTCGCGGGGACAGCCTCCTACGAGCAGTACTTC. The genes are TRBV5-4 and TRBJ2-7, with a tentative D call TRBD1 (7 bases). Germline V gene sequence: CDR1 SGHNT, CDR2 YYREEE (reference sequence). The CDR3 is 15 amino acids. V was shortened by 2 bases and J by 0 bases, with 12 bases between the two germline ends.

V gene TRBV12-5 combines with J gene TRBJ1-2; D gene unclear. The V end lost 0 bases, the J end lost 10 bases, and 6 bases lay between the germline ends. CDR1 and CDR2 from the germline V gene are LGHNT and FRNRAP. The CDR3 is 11 amino acids. CDR3 sequence reads: CASGLVHNYTF. The CDR3 DNA is TGTGCTAGTGGTTTGGTACACAACTACACCTTC. The variable domain in full, completed from reference TRBV12-5 and TRBJ1-2, reads DARVTQTPRHKVTEMGQEVTMRCQPILGHNTVFWYRQTMMQGLELLAYFRNRAPLDDSGMPKDRFSAEMPDATLATLKIQPSEPRDSAVYFCASGLVHNYTFGSGTRLTVV.

The V gene is TRBV7-8, the J gene TRBJ2-7, with D unclear. Looked up from germline, CDR1 is SGHVS and CDR2 is FQNEAQ. V lost 2 bases, J lost 1 base, and 9 bases lay in between. This CDR3 comprises 14 residues. CDR3 region: CASSLQHLSYEQYF. The CDR3 DNA is TGTGCCAGCAGCTTACAACACCTGTCCTACGAGCAGTACTTC.

This clone was counted a few times. The genes are TRBV25-1 and TRBJ1-2; 8 nucleotides match TRBD1. After removal of 2 bases from V and 7 bases from J, the junction contained 3 bases not matched to a gene. Per germline, CDR1 MGHDK and CDR2 SYGVNS. This CDR3 is built from 13 residues. The CDR3 DNA follows: TGTGCCAGCAGTGAAGGACAGGGCGGTGGCTACACCTTC. Translated, it gives CASSEGQGGGYTF.

Concerning this clone itself: Other DNA variants within this sample encode the same CDR3. The CDR3, as DNA: TGTGCCAGCAGCGTAGGTGGCAGCTCCTACGAGCAGTACTTC. Its translation: CASSVGGSSYEQYF. The chain joins TRBV9 to TRBJ2-7, with D hard to call. The CDR3 is made up of 14 amino acids. V shed 0 bases and J shed 0 bases, with 7 bases lying between them. CDR1 SGDLS and CDR2 YYNGEE come from the germline V gene.

The chain couples TRBV5-1 to TRBJ1-1; D is unclear. Trimming left V 0 bases short and J 2 bases short, with 17 bases between. CDR1 SGHRS and CDR2 YFSETQ come from the germline V gene. The CDR3 extends over 17 amino acids. CDR3 sequence reads: CASSLDRDWIGNTEAFF. CDR3 DNA: TGCGCCAGCAGCTTGGATAGGGATTGGATCGGAAACACTGAAGCTTTCTTT.

This chain links TRBV4-1 with TRBJ1-5; TRBD1 is a possible D gene (6 bases). Per the germline V gene, CDR1 is MGHRA and CDR2 is YSYEKL. The CDR3 consists of 15 residues. V gave up 1 base and J gave up 3 bases, with 10 bases separating them. The CDR3 nucleotides are TGCGCCAGCAGCCAAGTTGGACAGTACAATCAGCCCCAGCATTTT. This sequence encodes CASSQVGQYNQPQHF.

This clone was observed a few times. J is TRBJ1-1 and V is TRBV5-4, with 8 bases fitting TRBD1. V shed 4 bases and J 3 bases; nucleotides not matched to a gene: 8. This CDR3 is 15 amino acids long. Germline V gene data show CDR1 as SGHNT and CDR2 as YYREEE (reference sequence). The CDR3 sequence is CASSADPGGHTEAFF. In DNA form, the CDR3 reads TGTGCCAGCAGCGCGGACCCAGGGGGCCACACTGAAGCTTTCTTT.

This clone was counted a few times. V gene TRBV2 combines with J gene TRBJ1-4; 10 positions agree with TRBD1. Looked up from germline, CDR1 is SNHLY and CDR2 is FYNNEI. Unmatched junction bases numbered 3, after V lost 5 bases and J lost 3 bases. The CDR3 runs 15 residues. The CDR3 loop reads CASSTDRGPNEKLFF. CDR3 sequence (DNA): TGTGCCAGCAGTACAGACAGGGGGCCTAATGAAAAACTGTTTTTT.

The rearrangement uses TRBV29-1 and TRBJ2-1, with 10 bases that match TRBD2. This CDR3 region has 14 residues. The germline gives CDR1 SQVTM, CDR2 ANQGSEA. The junction had 4 bases not matched to a gene; V was cut back by 6 bases and J by 2 bases. The CDR3 DNA is TGCAGCGTCCTAGCGGGGGTAGCCTACAATGAGCAGTTCTTC. This gives the protein CSVLAGVAYNEQFF.

V gene TRBV5-1 combines with J gene TRBJ1-1; no definite D call. Germline V gene sequence: CDR1 SGHRS, CDR2 YFSETQ. CDR3 size: 12 residues. Trimming removed 6 bases from V and 4 bases from J, with 10 bases in between. In nucleotides, the CDR3 is TGCGCCAGCAAGGTGGAGGGCACTGAAGCTTTCTTT. Amino acids: CASKVEGTEAFF.

In its sample, this clone was seen a few times. The rearrangement uses TRBV7-2 and TRBJ2-2; D might be TRBD2 (5 bases). CDR3 length equals 15 residues. Trimming pared 5 bases from V and 4 bases from J, leaving 14 bases between. Per germline, CDR1 SGHTA and CDR2 FQGNSA. This CDR3 is CASSRELGVTGELFF. The DNA of the CDR3 is TGTGCCAGCAGCCGGGAACTAGGAGTCACCGGGGAGCTGTTTTTT.

This sequence joins TRBV19 and TRBJ2-1, with TRBD2 matching 8 bases. Germline V lookup: CDR1 LNHDA, CDR2 SQIVND (reference sequence). With 2 bases clipped from V and 3 bases from J, the junction kept 3 bases outside the gene matches. The length of the CDR3 is 15 residues. The CDR3 is CASSITSGNYNEQFF. CDR3 coding DNA: TGTGCCAGTAGTATAACTAGCGGAAACTACAATGAGCAGTTCTTC.